Listed here are 12 T cell receptor beta chains from one sample, sequenced in a study of molecular identifiers for immune sequencing clone quantification. TCRdb re-called the PCR reads with MiXCR, one entry per CDR3 protein. Of roughly 630,000 distinct CDR3 sequences listed, about 25% were seen once; the top ten hold about 0.73%. Sequencing was performed on naive CD8+ T cells from blood, with Jurkat cell RNA spiked in. Stated subset: FACS-sorted CD8+CD4-CCR7+CD45RA+ naive T cells. Receptors were obtained from a human donor in good health. Some libraries in this study had Jurkat cell RNA spiked in.

In regard to this clonotype: Given a much more abundant clone one base away, this may be a read error. The chain carries TRBV6-2 or TRBV6-3 and TRBJ1-5, with D tentatively TRBD1 (6 bases). The length of the CDR3 is 14 residues. Germline V CDR1 and CDR2: MNHEY, SVGEGT. V was pared by 11 bases and J by 3 bases, with 17 bases between. The CDR3 DNA reads as TGTGCCCGCACCTTCGGACAGACCAATCAGCCCCAGCATTTT. Protein product: CARTFGQTNQPQHF.

Of note for this clonotype: A read error may explain this, as a much larger clone is one base away. The genes are TRBV7-9 and TRBJ2-7; either TRBD1 or TRBD2 may supply D (5 bases each). There are 13 residues in the CDR3. CDR1 and CDR2 (germline): SEHNR, FQNEAQ (reference sequence). CDR3 in DNA: TGTGCCAGCAGAGAGGGGCCCGCCTACGAGCAGCACTTC. This gives the protein CASREGPAYEQHF.

Concerning this clonotype itself: One junction end does not reproduce the germline sequence, and a read error may be involved. This rearrangement joins TRBV4-3 to TRBJ2-3; tentatively, D is TRBD1 (6 bases). Germline V lookup: CDR1 LGHNA, CDR2 YSLEER. This CDR3 comprises 14 residues. CDR3 in DNA: TGCGCCAGCAGCCAGGACAGTAGCATAGATACGCAGTATTTT. Translation: CASSQDSSIDTQYF.

Regarding this clonotype: The conserved phenylalanine or tryptophan is not found at the CDR3 terminus, so this likely reflects a read error. This chain uses TRBV20-1 with TRBJ1-4, with a tentative D call TRBD1 (5 bases). This CDR3 has 13 residues. Germline V gene lookup returns CDR1 DFQATT and CDR2 SNEGSKA (reference sequence). The ends were cut back, 0 bases at V and 7 bases at J, with 9 bases in the middle. The CDR3 bases are TGCAGTGCTAGAGAGGCAGGGACTGAAAAACTGTTTCTT. Encoded protein: CSAREAGTEKLFL.

This sequence joins TRBV5-3 and TRBJ2-2, with 15 bases matching TRBD2. TRBV5-3 is treated as an ORF (open reading frame) with a function not yet certain. The length of the CDR3 is 18 residues. J gave up 4 bases and V 8 bases, and 12 bases lay outside the gene matches. The CDR3 region is CASGPGLAGGTPTGELFF. For the CDR3, the DNA is TGTGCCAGCGGACCGGGACTAGCGGGGGGCACTCCCACCGGGGAGCTGTTTTTT.

This clonotype has at least ten counts. The rearrangement joins TRBV27 to TRBJ2-2; D gene ambiguous. Germline CDR1 is MNHEY and CDR2 is SMNVEV (reference sequence). The CDR3 has 12 amino acids. Between the trimmed V and J ends, which lost 4 bases and 6 bases, there was a span of 6 bases. The CDR3 coding sequence is TGTGCCAGCAGTTACGGATCCGGGGAGCTGTTTTTT. It specifies CASSYGSGELFF.

This clonotype was detected a few times. The chain links TRBV6-5 to TRBJ1-2; weak D call: TRBD1 (5 bases). This CDR3 region has 16 residues. The V and J ends lost 3 bases and 6 bases respectively, with 20 bases between them. In germline, CDR1 is MNHEY, CDR2 SVGAGI. The CDR3 sequence is CASSYNRDRSSHGYTF. CDR3 coding DNA: TGTGCCAGCAGTTATAATAGGGACCGAAGCTCGCATGGCTACACCTTC.

A note on this clonotype: A single base separates this from a much larger clone, so it may be a read error. The chain employs TRBV7-7 and TRBJ1-5; TRBD1 is a possible D gene (6 bases). The better agreement between TRBJ2-3 and the DNA end casts doubt on the J call. Germline assignment: CDR1 SSHAT and CDR2 FNYEAQ (reference sequence). The CDR3 length is 16 residues. CDR3 residues: CASSRGMGQGHQPQYF. CDR3 coding DNA: TGTGCCAGCAGCAGGGGGATGGGGCAGGGACATCAGCCCCAGTATTTT.

A word on this clonotype: A clone one base away is much larger, so this may be a read error. J is TRBJ1-5 and V is TRBV19, with 8 bases lining up with TRBD1. Looked up from germline, CDR1 is LNHDA and CDR2 is SQIVND (reference sequence). The trim removed 5 bases at V and 7 bases at J, leaving 10 bases unmatched. The CDR3 sequence is 15 residues long. Here the CDR3 reads CASSVGGQGTQPQHF. CDR3 DNA: TGTGCCAGTAGTGTGGGCGGACAGGGAACGCAGCCCCAGCATTTT.

This clonotype was counted many times. This chain uses TRBV5-4 with TRBJ2-2; D might be TRBD1 (5 bases). The ends were cut back, 3 bases at V and 0 bases at J, with 9 bases in the middle. The CDR3 sequence is 15 residues long. Germline V gene data show CDR1 as SGHNT and CDR2 as YYREEE (reference sequence). The CDR3 DNA sequence: TGTGCCAGCAGCTCGGACATTTCGAACACCGGGGAGCTGTTTTTT. This translates into CASSSDISNTGELFF.

Regarding this clonotype: It may be a read error: a sequence one base away is much more abundant. CDR3: CASSLGAATLETQYF. CDR3 nucleotides: TGTGCCAGCAGTTTAGGTGCGGCAACCCTAGAGACCCAGTACTTC. This rearrangement joins TRBV28 to TRBJ2-5; D gene uncertain. Germline CDR1 MDHEN, CDR2 SYDVKM. The CDR3 covers 15 residues. The V end was cut by 2 bases, the J end by 4 bases, with 14 bases between.

Points on this clonotype: A much larger clone sits a single nucleotide away, making a read error possible. This chain joins TRBV7-9 and TRBJ1-4; TRBD1 agrees at 7 bases. There are 14 residues in the CDR3. CDR1 SEHNR and CDR2 FQNEAQ come from the germline V gene (reference sequence). The CDR3 DNA reads as TGTGCCAGAAGCTCCGGGACAGATCCTGAAAAACTGTTTTTT. Protein: CARSSGTDPEKLFF.